This T cell receptor beta chain was captured by sequencing in a study of blood T cell repertoires in COVID-19. Study overall: Acute and convalescent COVID-19 samples came from the United States, Italy and Spain.

Source study methods: The authors estimated nucleated cell counts from reference gene primer amplification. Generated by immunoSEQ multiplex PCR, the TCRdb table keeps only in-frame clones and is missing some. V, J and clone size derive from that table, while D and trimming were established from the DNA sequence. The sample comprises tens of thousands of clones, 75% to 90% of which are singletons, and roughly 1.2% rests with the top ten. The CDR3 contains 15 residues. The germline gives CDR1 SGDLS, CDR2 YYNGEE. V was pared by 0 bases and J by 8 bases, with 9 bases of the junction left unmatched. Cohorts were based on clinical histories the participants reported.

This TCR was sampled from a woman between 45 and 65 years old with acute COVID-19. The chain recombines TRBV9 with TRBJ2-3; 7 nucleotides match TRBD2. Sequencing was done on a sample of PBMCs or T cells enriched from blood (not recorded which). The CDR3 region has the DNA TGTGCCAGCAGCGTAGCTGGGGGGGAACGAGGTACGCAGTATTTT. Its protein product is CASSVAGGERGTQYF.